This T cell receptor beta chain derives from a study of cytomegalovirus exposure and HLA in healthy donors. The PCR used 60 Vbeta and 13 Jbeta primers. Sequenced by immunoSEQ multiplex PCR; TCRdb stores in-frame clones only, minus some. The sample has around 120,000 clones, 15% to 19% seen once. Germline V lookup: CDR1 GTSNPN, CDR2 SVGIG (reference sequence). The CDR3 has 13 amino acids. The V gene lost 2 bases and the J gene lost 2 bases, with 7 bases spanning the gap. The genes are TRBV30 and TRBJ1-5; D is undetermined. This TCR came from a woman younger than 30 in good health and CMV-seronegative. The sample taken for sequencing was PBMCs. CDR3 sequence reads: CAWSLYGNQPQHF. In nucleotides, the CDR3 is TGTGCCTGGAGTCTATACGGCAATCAGCCCCAGCATTTT.